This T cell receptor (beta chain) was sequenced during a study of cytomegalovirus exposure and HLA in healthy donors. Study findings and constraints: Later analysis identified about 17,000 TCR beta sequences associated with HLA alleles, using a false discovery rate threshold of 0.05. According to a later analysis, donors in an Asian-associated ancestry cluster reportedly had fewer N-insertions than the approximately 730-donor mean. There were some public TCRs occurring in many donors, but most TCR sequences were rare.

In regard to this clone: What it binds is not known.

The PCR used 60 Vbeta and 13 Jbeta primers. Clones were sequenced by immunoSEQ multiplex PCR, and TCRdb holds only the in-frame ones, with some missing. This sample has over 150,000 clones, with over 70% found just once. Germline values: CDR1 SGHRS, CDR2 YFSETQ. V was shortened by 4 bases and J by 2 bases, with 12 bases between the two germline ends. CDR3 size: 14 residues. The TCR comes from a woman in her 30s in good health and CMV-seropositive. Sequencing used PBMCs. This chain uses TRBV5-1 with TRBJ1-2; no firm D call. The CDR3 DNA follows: TGCGCCAGCAGCCTCACCGTAGAGAACTATGGCTACACCTTC. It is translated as CASSLTVENYGYTF.